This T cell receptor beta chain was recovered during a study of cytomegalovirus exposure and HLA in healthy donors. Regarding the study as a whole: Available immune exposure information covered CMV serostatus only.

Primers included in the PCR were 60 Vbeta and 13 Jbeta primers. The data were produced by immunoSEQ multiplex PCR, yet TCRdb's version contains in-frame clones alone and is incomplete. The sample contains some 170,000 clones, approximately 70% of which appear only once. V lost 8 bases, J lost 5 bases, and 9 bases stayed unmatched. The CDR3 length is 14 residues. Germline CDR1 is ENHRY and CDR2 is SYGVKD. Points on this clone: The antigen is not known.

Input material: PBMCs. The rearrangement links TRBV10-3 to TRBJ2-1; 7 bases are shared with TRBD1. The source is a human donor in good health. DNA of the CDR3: TGTGCCATCCGGCGTCGGGACAGCAACAATGAGCAGTTCTTC. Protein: CAIRRRDSNNEQFF.